This T cell receptor (beta chain) was identified in a study of control samples from healthy donors and cancer patients. Sequencing used immunoSEQ multiplex PCR; TCRdb keeps in-frame clones, though not all of them. Here the sample spans roughly 150,000 clones, 85% to 95% being singletons. The V gene lost 1 base and the J gene lost 2 bases, with 12 bases spanning the gap. CDR3 length: 16 residues. The germline gives CDR1 SEHNR, CDR2 FQNEAQ (reference sequence). The chain employs TRBV7-9 and TRBJ1-5; TRBD1 is a possible D gene (6 bases). Sequencing was carried out using blood. The receptor was isolated from a man in his fifties in good health. The CDR3 region is CASSLGTAGGNQPQHF. The CDR3 DNA is TGTGCCAGCAGCTTAGGGACAGCGGGGGGCAATCAGCCCCAGCATTTT.